These 24 T cell receptor beta chains share one sample of origin, sequenced in a study of vaccination effects on CD4 cells after COVID-19. No cognate antigen is known for these TCRs. Antigen-specific CD4+ T cells were first expanded with viral peptide pools by the ViraFEST assay and only then sequenced. Following 10 days of culture, CD4+ T cells were isolated. A positive SARS-CoV-2 PCR test fell between March and December 2020. TCRdb keeps only in-frame clones here, not all; method: immunoSEQ multiplex PCR. The sample contains roughly 54,000 clones, 76% of which appear only once. The material sequenced was CD4+ T cells from PBMCs cultured with HIV peptides, taken before COVID-19 vaccination. Subset noted: HIV-1 Nef peptide pool negative control/reference culture. These receptor sequences come from a human donor who had a prior SARS-CoV-2 infection.

This clone appeared a few times. The V gene is TRBV2, the J gene TRBJ1-5; D is perhaps TRBD1 (6 bases). Per the germline V gene, CDR1 is SNHLY and CDR2 is FYNNEI. V was cut by 6 bases and J by 8 bases, with 23 bases left in between. The CDR3 loop spans 16 amino acids. CDR3 in amino acids: CASRTGGRGEREPQHF. Here the CDR3 DNA reads TGTGCCAGCAGGACCGGGGGGAGGGGGGAGAGGGAGCCCCAGCATTTT.

The gene calls are TRBV7-2 and TRBJ1-1; no clear D. The CDR3 contains 14 residues. Germline-derived CDR1 and CDR2 are SGHTA and FQGNSA. V lost 3 bases and J lost 3, with 11 bases in between. CDR3 sequence reads: CASSFSRLDTEAFF. The CDR3 DNA follows: TGTGCCAGCAGCTTTAGTCGTCTGGACACTGAAGCTTTCTTT.

This sequence joins TRBV2 and TRBJ2-5; TRBD2 aligns across 9 bases. V shed 5 bases, J shed 4 bases, and the junction held 5 bases outside the gene matches. The germline CDR1 and CDR2 sequences are SNHLY and FYNNEI. The CDR3 is made up of 14 amino acids. The CDR3 is CASSRTTSGETQYF. The CDR3 bases are TGTGCCAGCAGTCGGACGACTAGCGGAGAGACCCAGTACTTC.

This rearrangement joins TRBV2 to TRBJ2-4; 7 bases agree with TRBD2. The J segment lost 6 bases and the V segment lost 2 bases, leaving 16 bases of the junction unmatched. The CDR3 runs 18 residues. Germline values: CDR1 SNHLY, CDR2 FYNNEI. The chain's CDR3 is CASSERLGFAGEGNIQYF. The CDR3 DNA sequence: TGTGCCAGCAGTGAAAGGTTGGGGTTCGCGGGAGAGGGAAACATTCAGTACTTC.

The V call is TRBV11-2, the J call TRBJ1-4, with D unresolved. Germline assignment: CDR1 SGHAT and CDR2 FQNNGV. The CDR3 totals 16 residues. V dropped 4 bases and J dropped 3 bases, with 15 bases sitting between them. The CDR3 nucleotides read TGTGCCAGCAGCTCAAGACATGCTCAACCTAATGAAAAACTGTTTTTT. It specifies CASSSRHAQPNEKLFF.

CDR3 coding DNA: TGTGCCAGCAGTGGTCAGGGTGCGGCCTACGAGCAGTACTTC. This gives the protein CASSGQGAAYEQYF. The V call is TRBV2, the J call TRBJ2-7; maybe TRBD1 (5 bases). CDR1 SNHLY and CDR2 FYNNEI come from the germline V gene. Trimming left V 4 bases short and J 2 bases short, with 12 bases between. This CDR3 region has 14 residues.

V is TRBV3-1 (or the pseudogene TRBV3-2) and J is TRBJ1-6; no reliable D call. In germline, CDR1 is LGHDT, CDR2 YNNKEL (reference sequence). The V gene lost 2 bases and the J gene lost 10 bases, with 12 bases spanning the gap. This CDR3 contains 14 residues. The CDR3 sequence is CASSQFGRDSPLHF. In DNA form, the CDR3 reads TGTGCCAGCAGCCAATTCGGACGAGACTCACCCCTCCACTTT.

The chain combines TRBV3-1 (or the pseudogene TRBV3-2) with TRBJ1-2; D uncertain. V was pared by 1 base and J by 4 bases, with 7 bases between. CDR1 is LGHDT, CDR2 YNNKEL, per germline (reference sequence). The CDR3 spans 13 residues. For the CDR3, the DNA is TGTGCCAGCAGCCAAGGGGCAGCCTATGGCTACACCTTC. Its translation is CASSQGAAYGYTF.

The genes are TRBV19 and TRBJ1-6, with D possibly matching TRBD1 (6 bases). CDR1 LNHDA and CDR2 SQIVND come from the germline V gene (reference sequence). Trimming cost V 6 bases and J 5 bases, with 17 bases left between them. This CDR3 has 16 residues. The CDR3 sequence: CASSPLRTVHNSPLHF. The CDR3 region has the DNA TGTGCCAGTAGCCCCCTGAGGACAGTCCATAATTCACCCCTCCACTTT.

The chain couples TRBV9 to TRBJ2-2; D perhaps matches TRBD1 (6 bases). The CDR3 is made up of 15 amino acids. Trimming removed 0 bases at V and 1 base at J, with 7 bases between. Germline V lookup: CDR1 SGDLS, CDR2 YYNGEE. CDR3 protein: CASSVVGQNTGELFF. The CDR3 coding sequence is TGTGCCAGCAGCGTAGTGGGACAGAACACCGGGGAGCTGTTTTTT.

This chain uses TRBV6-5 with TRBJ2-6; 9 bases match TRBD1. Germline V gene lookup returns CDR1 MNHEY and CDR2 SVGAGI. V was pared by 7 bases and J by 2 bases, with 3 bases of the junction left unmatched. This CDR3 spans 15 amino acids. The CDR3: CASKNRGPGANVLTF. The DNA for the CDR3 is TGTGCCAGCAAAAACAGGGGGCCTGGGGCCAACGTCCTGACTTTC.

This clone was found a few times. The CDR3 region has the DNA TGTGCCAGCTCCCAACTAGCGGTATCCTCCTACGAGCAGTACTTC. Its translation: CASSQLAVSSYEQYF. The chain combines TRBV18 with TRBJ2-7; the match to TRBD2 covers 8 bases. The CDR3 runs 15 residues. The germline V gene encodes CDR1 KGHSH and CDR2 LQKENI. The ends lost 6 bases at V and 0 bases at J; junction bases unmatched: 7.

This sequence joins TRBV25-1 and TRBJ2-5, with 8 bases identical to TRBD1. The CDR3 loop spans 16 amino acids. CDR1 and CDR2 (germline): MGHDK, SYGVNS. The V and J ends lost 1 base and 5 bases, in that order; junction bases with no gene match: 9. The CDR3 here is CASSEWGTGLTETQYF. CDR3 DNA sequence: TGTGCCAGCAGTGAATGGGGGACAGGCCTAACGGAGACCCAGTACTTC.

This rearrangement joins TRBV9 to TRBJ1-6; weak D call: TRBD1 (5 bases). Trimming removed 4 bases from V and 9 bases from J, with 20 bases in between. Germline V gene lookup returns CDR1 SGDLS and CDR2 YYNGEE. The CDR3 contains 16 residues. The CDR3 DNA is TGTGCCAGCAGCCCCCAGGGTCCAGGGAGGGGTTCACCCCTCCACTTT. This sequence encodes CASSPQGPGRGSPLHF. The entire variable domain, with the rest obtained from reference TRBV9 and TRBJ1-6, is as follows: DSGVTQTPKHLITATGQRVTLRCSPRSGDLSVYWYQQSLDQGLQFLIQYYNGEERAKGNILERFSAQQFPDLHSELNLSSLELGDSALYFCASSPQGPGRGSPLHFGNGTRLTVT.

This chain joins TRBV4-2 and TRBJ1-6, with 8 bases lining up with TRBD1. CDR1 LGHNA and CDR2 YNFKEQ come from the germline V gene. The CDR3 has 15 amino acids. V trimming: 3 bases; J trimming: 8 bases; junction bases outside the gene matches: 6. This CDR3 is CASSQTGVYDSPLHF. CDR3 DNA sequence: TGTGCCAGCAGCCAGACAGGGGTTTACGATTCACCCCTCCACTTT.

The V gene is TRBV9, the J gene TRBJ2-7; 8 nucleotides match TRBD2. With V trimmed by 0 bases and J by 2 bases, 7 bases remained unmatched. CDR1 and CDR2 (germline): SGDLS, YYNGEE. This CDR3 has 16 residues. The CDR3 loop is CASSVAPLAAPYEQYF. DNA for the CDR3: TGTGCCAGCAGCGTAGCCCCACTAGCGGCCCCCTACGAGCAGTACTTC.

The rearrangement links TRBV2 to TRBJ1-1; D might be TRBD1 (5 bases). Trimming took off 2 bases at V and 1 base at J, with 11 bases between the two ends. Germline CDR1 SNHLY, CDR2 FYNNEI. The CDR3 is 15 amino acids. DNA for the CDR3: TGTGCCAGCAGTGAACTCAGGGCACCGAACACTGAAGCTTTCTTT. Translating it yields CASSELRAPNTEAFF. The complete variable domain, with remaining parts taken from reference TRBV2 and TRBJ1-1, reads EPEVTQTPSHQVTQMGQEVILRCVPISNHLYFYWYRQILGQKVEFLVSFYNNEISEKSEIFDDQFSVERPDGSNFTLKIRSTKLEDSAMYFCASSELRAPNTEAFFGQGTRLTVV.

The CDR3 coding sequence is TGTGCCAGTAGTAACCACGTATCGATGAACACTGAAGCTTTCTTT. As protein: CASSNHVSMNTEAFF. V gene TRBV19 combines with J gene TRBJ1-1; D unresolved. This CDR3 has 15 residues. V lost 4 bases to trimming and J lost 0 bases, with 12 bases between them. Germline V CDR1 and CDR2: LNHDA, SQIVND (reference sequence).

In nucleotides, the CDR3 is TGTGCCAGCAGGTTCGCGGTGGAGAGGAACACTGAAGCTTTCTTT. Translating gives CASRFAVERNTEAFF. This chain uses TRBV5-5 with TRBJ1-1; no firm D call. The CDR3 extends over 15 amino acids. Germline values: CDR1 SGHKS, CDR2 YYEKEE (reference sequence). V was pared by 5 bases and J by 1 base, with 15 bases between.

The chain combines TRBV5-1 with TRBJ2-1; 9 bases are shared with TRBD2. CDR3 length: 16 amino acids. Per germline, CDR1 SGHRS and CDR2 YFSETQ. Trimming at V came to 0 bases and at J to 7 bases, leaving 8 bases not matched to a gene. CDR3 region: CASSLVVSSGRNEQFF. The CDR3 coding sequence is TGCGCCAGCAGCTTGGTCGTTTCGAGCGGGAGGAATGAGCAGTTCTTC.

This clone was picked up one time. The chain joins TRBV2 to TRBJ2-4; D is uncertain. The length of the CDR3 is 13 residues. The V gene lost 4 bases and the J gene lost 8 bases, with 12 bases spanning the gap. CDR1 is SNHLY, CDR2 FYNNEI, per germline. The CDR3 region is CASSGYGLDIQYF. In DNA form, the CDR3 reads TGTGCCAGCAGTGGGTATGGGTTAGACATTCAGTACTTC. Variable domain in full (rest from reference TRBV2 and TRBJ2-4): EPEVTQTPSHQVTQMGQEVILRCVPISNHLYFYWYRQILGQKVEFLVSFYNNEISEKSEIFDDQFSVERPDGSNFTLKIRSTKLEDSAMYFCASSGYGLDIQYFGAGTRLSVL.

This chain joins TRBV4-3 and TRBJ1-1, with D uncertain. The CDR3 extends over 15 amino acids. V lost 0 bases, J lost 7 bases, and 15 bases lay in between. Germline loops: CDR1 LGHNA, CDR2 YSLEER. Here the CDR3 reads CASSQDRHSVGEAFF. CDR3 coding DNA: TGCGCCAGCAGCCAAGATCGACATTCGGTCGGTGAAGCTTTCTTT.

This clone appeared a single time. V gene TRBV15 combines with J gene TRBJ1-4; 7 bases map to TRBD1. Trimming took 5 bases from V and 8 from J; bases not matched to a gene: 14. The CDR3 has 16 residues. Germline CDR1 and CDR2: LNHNV and YYDKDF (reference sequence). CDR3 loop: CATSPGGGPIREKLFF. As DNA, the CDR3 is TGTGCCACCAGCCCTGGAGGGGGCCCCATAAGGGAAAAACTGTTTTTT.

This chain links TRBV5-6 with TRBJ1-4; a weak D match, TRBD1 (5 bases). This CDR3 is built from 14 residues. V lost 1 base and J lost 5, with 9 bases in between. Germline values: CDR1 SGHDT, CDR2 YYEEEE. CDR3 region: CASSLRGLNEKLFF. The CDR3 coding sequence is TGTGCCAGCAGCTTGCGGGGCCTGAATGAAAAACTGTTTTTT.